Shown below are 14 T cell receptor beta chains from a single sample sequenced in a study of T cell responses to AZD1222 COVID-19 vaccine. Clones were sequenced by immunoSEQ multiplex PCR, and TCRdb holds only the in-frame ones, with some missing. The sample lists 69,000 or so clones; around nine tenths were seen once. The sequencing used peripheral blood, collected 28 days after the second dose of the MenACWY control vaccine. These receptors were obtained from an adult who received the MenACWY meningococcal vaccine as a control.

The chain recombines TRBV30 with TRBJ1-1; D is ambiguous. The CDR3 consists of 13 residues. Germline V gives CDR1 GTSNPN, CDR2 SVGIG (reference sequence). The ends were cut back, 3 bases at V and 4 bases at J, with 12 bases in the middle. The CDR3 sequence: CAWRVHALTEAFF. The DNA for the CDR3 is TGTGCCTGGAGAGTGCACGCACTCACTGAAGCTTTCTTT.

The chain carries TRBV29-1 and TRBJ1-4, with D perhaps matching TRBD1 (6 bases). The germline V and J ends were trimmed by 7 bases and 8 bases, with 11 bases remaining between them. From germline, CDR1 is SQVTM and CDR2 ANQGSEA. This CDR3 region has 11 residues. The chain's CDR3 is CSARRGEKLFF. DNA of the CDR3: TGCAGCGCCCGGAGGGGGGAAAAACTGTTTTTT.

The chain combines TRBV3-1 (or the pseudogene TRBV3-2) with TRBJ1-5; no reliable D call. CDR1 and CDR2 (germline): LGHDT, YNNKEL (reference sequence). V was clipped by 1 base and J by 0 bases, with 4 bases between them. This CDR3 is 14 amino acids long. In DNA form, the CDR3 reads TGTGCCAGCAGCCAAGCCACTAGCAATCAGCCCCAGCATTTT. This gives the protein CASSQATSNQPQHF.

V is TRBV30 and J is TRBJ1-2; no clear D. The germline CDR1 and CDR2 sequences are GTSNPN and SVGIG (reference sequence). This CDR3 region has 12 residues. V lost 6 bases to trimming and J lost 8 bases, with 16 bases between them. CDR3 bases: TGTGCCTGCCCCGGAGGCCGCCCGGGCTACACCTTC. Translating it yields CACPGGRPGYTF. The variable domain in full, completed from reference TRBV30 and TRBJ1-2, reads SQTIHQWPATLVQPVGSPLSLECTVEGTSNPNLYWYRQAAGRGLQLLFYSVGIGQISSEVPQNLSASRPQDRQFILSSKKLLLSDSGFYLCACPGGRPGYTFGSGTRLTVV.

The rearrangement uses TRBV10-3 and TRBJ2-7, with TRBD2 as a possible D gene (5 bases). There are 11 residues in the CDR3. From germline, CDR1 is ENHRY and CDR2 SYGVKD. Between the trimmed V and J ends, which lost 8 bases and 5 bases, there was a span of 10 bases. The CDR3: CAIGYSDEQYF. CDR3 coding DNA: TGTGCCATCGGGTATAGCGACGAGCAGTACTTC.

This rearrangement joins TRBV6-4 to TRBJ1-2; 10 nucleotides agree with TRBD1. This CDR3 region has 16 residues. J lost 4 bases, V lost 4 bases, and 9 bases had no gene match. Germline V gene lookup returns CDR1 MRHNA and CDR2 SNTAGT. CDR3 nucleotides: TGTGCCAGCAGTGCGGGGACAGGGGTCAGCACCTATGGCTACACCTTC. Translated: CASSAGTGVSTYGYTF.

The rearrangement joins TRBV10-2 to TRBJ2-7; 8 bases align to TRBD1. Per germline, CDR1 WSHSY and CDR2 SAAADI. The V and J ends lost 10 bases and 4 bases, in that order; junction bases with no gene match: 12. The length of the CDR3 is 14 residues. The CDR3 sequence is CATREDREVYEQYF. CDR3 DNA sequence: TGCGCCACCAGAGAGGACAGGGAAGTGTACGAGCAGTACTTC.

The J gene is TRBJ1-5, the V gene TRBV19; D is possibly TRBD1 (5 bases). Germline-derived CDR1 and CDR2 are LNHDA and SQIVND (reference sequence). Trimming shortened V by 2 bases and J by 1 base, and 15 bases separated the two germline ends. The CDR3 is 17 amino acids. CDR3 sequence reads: CASSIIGVWVSNQPQHF. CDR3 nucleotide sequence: TGTGCCAGTAGTATAATAGGGGTGTGGGTGAGCAATCAGCCCCAGCATTTT.

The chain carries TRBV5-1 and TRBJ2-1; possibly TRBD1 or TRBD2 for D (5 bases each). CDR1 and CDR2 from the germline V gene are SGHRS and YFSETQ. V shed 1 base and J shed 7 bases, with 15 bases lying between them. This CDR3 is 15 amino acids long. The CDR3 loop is CASSLSGDAGNEQFF. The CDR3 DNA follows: TGCGCCAGCAGCTTGTCCGGGGACGCAGGGAATGAGCAGTTCTTC.

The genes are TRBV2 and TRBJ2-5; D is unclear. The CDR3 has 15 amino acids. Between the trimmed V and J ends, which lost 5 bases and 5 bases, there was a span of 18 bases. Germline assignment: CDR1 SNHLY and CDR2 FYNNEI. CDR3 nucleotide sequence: TGTGCCAGCAGTATCAACGCCCCCCCTACGGAGACCCAGTACTTC. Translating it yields CASSINAPPTETQYF. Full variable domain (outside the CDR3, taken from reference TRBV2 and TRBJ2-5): EPEVTQTPSHQVTQMGQEVILRCVPISNHLYFYWYRQILGQKVEFLVSFYNNEISEKSEIFDDQFSVERPDGSNFTLKIRSTKLEDSAMYFCASSINAPPTETQYFGPGTRLLVL.

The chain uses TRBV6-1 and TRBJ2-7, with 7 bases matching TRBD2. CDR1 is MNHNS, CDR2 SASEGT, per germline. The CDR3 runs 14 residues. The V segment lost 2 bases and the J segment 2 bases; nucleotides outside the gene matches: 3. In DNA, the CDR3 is TGTGCCAGCAGTGAATTGGGGACTACCTACGAGCAGTACTTC. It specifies CASSELGTTYEQYF.

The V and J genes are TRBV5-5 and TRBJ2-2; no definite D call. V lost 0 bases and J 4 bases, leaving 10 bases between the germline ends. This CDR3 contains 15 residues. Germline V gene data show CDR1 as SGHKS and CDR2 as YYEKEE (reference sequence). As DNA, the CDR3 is TGTGCCAGCAGCTTGGGCTACAGTTTCACCGGGGAGCTGTTTTTT. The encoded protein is CASSLGYSFTGELFF.

In DNA, the CDR3 is TGTGCCAGCAGCTTAGATGTAACGGATATCTATGGCTACACCTTC. It encodes CASSLDVTDIYGYTF. The chain links TRBV11-2 to TRBJ1-2; D is ambiguous. The CDR3 totals 15 residues. Per germline, CDR1 SGHAT and CDR2 FQNNGV. The ends were cut back, 0 bases at V and 4 bases at J, with 12 bases in the middle.

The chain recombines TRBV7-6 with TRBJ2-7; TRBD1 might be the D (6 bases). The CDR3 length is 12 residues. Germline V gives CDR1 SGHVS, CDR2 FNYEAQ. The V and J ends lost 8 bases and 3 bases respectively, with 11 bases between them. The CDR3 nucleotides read TGTGCCAGCGGGGGACAAGGCTACGAGCAGTACTTC. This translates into CASGGQGYEQYF.